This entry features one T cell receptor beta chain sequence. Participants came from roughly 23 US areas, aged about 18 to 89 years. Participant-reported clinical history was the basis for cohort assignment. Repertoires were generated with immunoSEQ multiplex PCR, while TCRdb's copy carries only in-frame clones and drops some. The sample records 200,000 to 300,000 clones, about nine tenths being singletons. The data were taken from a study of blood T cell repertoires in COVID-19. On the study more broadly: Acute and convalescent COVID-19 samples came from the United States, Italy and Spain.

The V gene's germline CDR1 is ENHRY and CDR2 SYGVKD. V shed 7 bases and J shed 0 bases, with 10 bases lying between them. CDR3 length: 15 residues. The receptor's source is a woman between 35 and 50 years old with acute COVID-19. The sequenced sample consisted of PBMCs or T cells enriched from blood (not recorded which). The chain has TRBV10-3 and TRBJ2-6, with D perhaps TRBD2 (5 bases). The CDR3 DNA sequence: TGTGCCATCAAGACCGGGGACTCTGGGGCCAACGTCCTGACTTTC. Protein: CAIKTGDSGANVLTF.